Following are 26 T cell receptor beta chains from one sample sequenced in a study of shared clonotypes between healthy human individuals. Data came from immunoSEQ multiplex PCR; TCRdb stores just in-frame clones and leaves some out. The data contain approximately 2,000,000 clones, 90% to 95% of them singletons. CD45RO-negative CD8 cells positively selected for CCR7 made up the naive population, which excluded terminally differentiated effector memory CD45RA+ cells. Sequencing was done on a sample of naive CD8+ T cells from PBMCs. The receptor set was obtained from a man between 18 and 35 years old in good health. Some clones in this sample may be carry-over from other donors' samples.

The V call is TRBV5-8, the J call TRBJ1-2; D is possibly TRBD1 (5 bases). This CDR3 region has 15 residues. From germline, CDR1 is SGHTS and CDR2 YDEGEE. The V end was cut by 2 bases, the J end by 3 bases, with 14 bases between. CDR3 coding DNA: TGTGCCAGCAGCTTTCGGGACCGTCTCTACTATGGCTACACCTTC. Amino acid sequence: CASSFRDRLYYGYTF.

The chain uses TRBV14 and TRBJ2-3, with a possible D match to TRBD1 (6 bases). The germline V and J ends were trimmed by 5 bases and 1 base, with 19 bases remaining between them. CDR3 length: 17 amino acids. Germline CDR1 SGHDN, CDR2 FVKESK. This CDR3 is CASSIPRGFRGTDTQYF. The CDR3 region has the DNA TGTGCCAGCAGCATACCCAGGGGTTTTCGGGGCACAGATACGCAGTATTTT.

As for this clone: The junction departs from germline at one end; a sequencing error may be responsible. The CDR3 is CAISDPIRAPEPSPDF. The CDR3 DNA reads as TGTGCCATCAGTGACCCGATCCGGGCCCCTGAACCCTCCCCAGATTTT. The gene calls are TRBV10-3 and TRBJ2-3; D gene uncertain. The germline gives CDR1 ENHRY, CDR2 SYGVKD. The CDR3 consists of 16 residues.

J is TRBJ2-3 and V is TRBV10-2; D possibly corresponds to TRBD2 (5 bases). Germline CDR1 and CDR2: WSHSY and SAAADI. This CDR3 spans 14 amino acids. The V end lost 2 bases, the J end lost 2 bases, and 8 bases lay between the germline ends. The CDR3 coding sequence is TGCGCCAGCAGTGAGGTGCGGGCCACAGATACGCAGTATTTT. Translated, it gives CASSEVRATDTQYF.

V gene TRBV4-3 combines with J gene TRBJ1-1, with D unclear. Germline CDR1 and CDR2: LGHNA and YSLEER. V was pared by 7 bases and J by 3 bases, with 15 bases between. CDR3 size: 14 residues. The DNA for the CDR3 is TGCGCCAGCACAGTGGGCAGGTTCGACACTGAAGCTTTCTTT. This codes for CASTVGRFDTEAFF.

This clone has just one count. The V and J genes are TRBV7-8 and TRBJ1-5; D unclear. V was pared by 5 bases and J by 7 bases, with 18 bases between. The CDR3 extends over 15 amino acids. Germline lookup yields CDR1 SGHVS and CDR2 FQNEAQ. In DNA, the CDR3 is TGTGCCAGCAGCCCGATCCCAGGAAGCCGGCAGCCCCAGCATTTT. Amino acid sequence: CASSPIPGSRQPQHF.

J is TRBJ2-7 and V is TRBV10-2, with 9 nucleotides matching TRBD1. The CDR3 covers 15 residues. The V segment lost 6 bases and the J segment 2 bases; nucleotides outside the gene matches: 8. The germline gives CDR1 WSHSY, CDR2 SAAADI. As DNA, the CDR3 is TGCGCCAGCAGCGAGATTGGGACAGGGCCCTACGAGCAGTACTTC. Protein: CASSEIGTGPYEQYF.

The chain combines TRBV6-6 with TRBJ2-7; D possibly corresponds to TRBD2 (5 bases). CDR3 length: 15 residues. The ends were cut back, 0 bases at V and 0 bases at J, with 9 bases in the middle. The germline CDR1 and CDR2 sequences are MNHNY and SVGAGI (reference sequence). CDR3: CASSYSYGDSYEQYF. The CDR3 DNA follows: TGTGCCAGCAGTTACTCGTACGGGGACTCCTACGAGCAGTACTTC.

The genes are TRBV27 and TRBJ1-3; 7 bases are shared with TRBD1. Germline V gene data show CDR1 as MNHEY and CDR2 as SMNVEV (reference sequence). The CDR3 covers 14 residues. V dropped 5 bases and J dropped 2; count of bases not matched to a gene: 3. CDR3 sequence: CASSAQGTGNTIYF. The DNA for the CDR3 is TGTGCCAGCAGTGCACAGGGGACTGGAAACACCATATATTTT.

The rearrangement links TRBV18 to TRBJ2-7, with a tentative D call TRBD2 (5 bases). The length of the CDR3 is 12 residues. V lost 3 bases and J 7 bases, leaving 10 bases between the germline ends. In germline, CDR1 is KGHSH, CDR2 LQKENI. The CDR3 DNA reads TGTGCCAGCTCACCTAACCGAGGGGAGCAGTACTTC. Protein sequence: CASSPNRGEQYF. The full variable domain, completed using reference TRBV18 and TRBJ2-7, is NAGVMQNPRHLVRRRGQEARLRCSPMKGHSHVYWYRQLPEEGLKFMVYLQKENIIDESGMPKERFSAEFPKEGPSILRIQQVVRGDSAAYFCASSPNRGEQYFGPGTRLTVT.

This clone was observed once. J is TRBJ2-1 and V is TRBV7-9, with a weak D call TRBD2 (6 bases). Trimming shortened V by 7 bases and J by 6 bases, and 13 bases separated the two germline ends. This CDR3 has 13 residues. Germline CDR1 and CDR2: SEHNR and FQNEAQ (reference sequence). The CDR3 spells CASTYRTINEQFF. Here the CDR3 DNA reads TGTGCCAGCACCTACAGGACTATCAATGAGCAGTTCTTC.

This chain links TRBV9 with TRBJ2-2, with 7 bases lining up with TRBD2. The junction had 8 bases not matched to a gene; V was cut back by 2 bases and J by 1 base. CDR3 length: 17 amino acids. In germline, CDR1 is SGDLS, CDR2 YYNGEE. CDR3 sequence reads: CASSVSLSGENTGELFF. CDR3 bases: TGTGCCAGCAGCGTTAGTCTAAGCGGGGAGAACACCGGGGAGCTGTTTTTT.

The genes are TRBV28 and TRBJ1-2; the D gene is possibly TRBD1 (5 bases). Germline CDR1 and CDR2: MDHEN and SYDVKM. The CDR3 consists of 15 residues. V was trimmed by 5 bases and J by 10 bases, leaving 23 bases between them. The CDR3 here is CASSLSNTGTDDYTF. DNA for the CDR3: TGTGCCAGCAGTCTATCAAATACCGGGACGGACGACTACACCTTC.

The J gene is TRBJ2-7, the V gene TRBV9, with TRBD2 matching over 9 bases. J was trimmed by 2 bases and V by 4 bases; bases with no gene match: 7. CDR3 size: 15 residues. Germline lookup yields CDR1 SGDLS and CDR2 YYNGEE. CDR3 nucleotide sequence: TGTGCCAGCAGCCGTTGGGGACTAGCAACCTACGAGCAGTACTTC. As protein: CASSRWGLATYEQYF.

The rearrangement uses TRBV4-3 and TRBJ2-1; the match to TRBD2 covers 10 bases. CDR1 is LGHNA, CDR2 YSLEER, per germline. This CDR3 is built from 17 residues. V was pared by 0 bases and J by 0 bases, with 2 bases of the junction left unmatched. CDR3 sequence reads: CASSQDPSGGSYNEQFF. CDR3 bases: TGCGCCAGCAGCCAAGACCCTAGCGGGGGCTCCTACAATGAGCAGTTCTTC.

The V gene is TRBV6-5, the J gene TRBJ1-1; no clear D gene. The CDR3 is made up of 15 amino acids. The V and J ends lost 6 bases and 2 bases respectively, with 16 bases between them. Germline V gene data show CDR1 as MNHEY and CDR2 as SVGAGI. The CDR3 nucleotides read TGTGCCAGCAGAGTCACCCAGTCGGGTAACACTGAAGCTTTCTTT. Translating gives CASRVTQSGNTEAFF.

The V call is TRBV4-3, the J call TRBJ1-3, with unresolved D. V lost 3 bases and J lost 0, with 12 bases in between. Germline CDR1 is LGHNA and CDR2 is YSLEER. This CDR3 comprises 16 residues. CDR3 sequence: CASSQGRPTSGNTIYF. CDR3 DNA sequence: TGCGCCAGCAGCCAGGGCAGGCCTACCTCTGGAAACACCATATATTTT.

The CDR3 sequence is CASSPPTRENIQYF. The CDR3 coding sequence is TGTGCCAGCAGCCCCCCGACCCGGGAAAACATTCAGTACTTC. The V gene is TRBV9, the J gene TRBJ2-4; unclear D gene. CDR1 and CDR2 (germline): SGDLS, YYNGEE. The CDR3 has 14 residues. With 4 bases removed from V and 5 bases from J, the gap between germline ends came to 13 bases. Complete variable domain (other parts from reference TRBV9 and TRBJ2-4): DSGVTQTPKHLITATGQRVTLRCSPRSGDLSVYWYQQSLDQGLQFLIQYYNGEERAKGNILERFSAQQFPDLHSELNLSSLELGDSALYFCASSPPTRENIQYFGAGTRLSVL.

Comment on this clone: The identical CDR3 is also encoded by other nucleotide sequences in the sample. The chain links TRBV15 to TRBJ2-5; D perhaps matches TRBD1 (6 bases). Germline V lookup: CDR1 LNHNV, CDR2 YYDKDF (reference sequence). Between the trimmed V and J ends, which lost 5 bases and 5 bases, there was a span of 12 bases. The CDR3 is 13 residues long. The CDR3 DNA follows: TGTGCCACCAGCTCCAGGGGTTCGGAGACCCAGTACTTC. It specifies CATSSRGSETQYF.

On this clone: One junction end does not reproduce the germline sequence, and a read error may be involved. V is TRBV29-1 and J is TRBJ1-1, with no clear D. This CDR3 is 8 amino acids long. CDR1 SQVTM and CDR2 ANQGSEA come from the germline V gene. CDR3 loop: CSAPDLVF. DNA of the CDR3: TGCAGCGCCCCCGACTTGGTCTTT.

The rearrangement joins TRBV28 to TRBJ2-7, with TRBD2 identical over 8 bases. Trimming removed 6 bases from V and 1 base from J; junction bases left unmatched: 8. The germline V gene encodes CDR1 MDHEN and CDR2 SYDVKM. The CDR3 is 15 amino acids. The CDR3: CASRASGFRSYEQYF. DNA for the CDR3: TGTGCCAGCAGGGCTAGCGGGTTTCGATCCTACGAGCAGTACTTC.

The CDR3 DNA reads as TGTGCCAGCAGCTTCCGGGACAGGGGGCTTTACGAGCAGTACTTC. It encodes CASSFRDRGLYEQYF. This rearrangement joins TRBV5-4 to TRBJ2-7; 12 bases are shared with TRBD1. V trimming: 2 bases; J trimming: 4 bases; junction bases outside the gene matches: 4. This CDR3 contains 15 residues. Germline V CDR1 and CDR2: SGHNT, YYREEE (reference sequence). Together with reference TRBV5-4 and TRBJ2-7, the CDR3 gives the full variable domain: ETGVTQSPTHLIKTRGQQVTLRCSSQSGHNTVSWYQQALGQGPQFIFQYYREEENGRGNFPPRFSGLQFPNYSSELNVNALELDDSALYLCASSFRDRGLYEQYFGPGTRLTVT.

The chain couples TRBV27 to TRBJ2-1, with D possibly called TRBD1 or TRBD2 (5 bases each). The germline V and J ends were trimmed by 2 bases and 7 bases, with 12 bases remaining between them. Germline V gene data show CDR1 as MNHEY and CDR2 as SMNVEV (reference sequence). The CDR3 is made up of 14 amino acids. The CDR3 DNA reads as TGTGCCAGCAGTTTACTCGGTTGGGGGAATGAGCAGTTCTTC. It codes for CASSLLGWGNEQFF.

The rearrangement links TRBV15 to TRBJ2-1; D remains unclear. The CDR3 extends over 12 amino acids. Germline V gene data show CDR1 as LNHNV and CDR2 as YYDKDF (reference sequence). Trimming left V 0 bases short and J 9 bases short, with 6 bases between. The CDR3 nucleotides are TGTGCCACCAGCAGAGATCGCAGTGAGCAGTTCTTC. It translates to CATSRDRSEQFF.

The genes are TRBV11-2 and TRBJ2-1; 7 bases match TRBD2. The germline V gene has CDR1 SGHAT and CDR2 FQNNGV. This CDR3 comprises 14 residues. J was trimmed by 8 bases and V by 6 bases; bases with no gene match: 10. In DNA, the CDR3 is TGTGCCAGCAGATGGGTCGGGAGGCCCGATGAGCAGTTCTTC. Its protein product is CASRWVGRPDEQFF.

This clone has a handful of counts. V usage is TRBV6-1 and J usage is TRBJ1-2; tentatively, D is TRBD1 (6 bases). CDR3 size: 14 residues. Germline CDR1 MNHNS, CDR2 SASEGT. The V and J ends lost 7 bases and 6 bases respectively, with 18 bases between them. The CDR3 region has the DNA TGTGCCAGCATCCCCTTCTGGGGGCTAGATGGCTACACCTTC. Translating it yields CASIPFWGLDGYTF.